Shown below are 13 T cell receptor beta chains from a single sample sequenced in a study of blood T cell repertoires in COVID-19. TCRdb keeps only in-frame clones here, not all; method: immunoSEQ multiplex PCR. The sample lists about 180,000 clones, approximately 85% occurring once. Sample: PBMCs or T cells enriched from blood (not recorded which). The receptors derive from a man aged 40-55 years who had recovered from COVID-19.

V and J are TRBV5-1 and TRBJ2-1; possible D gene TRBD1, 6 bases. The germline V and J ends were trimmed by 4 bases and 0 bases, with 11 bases remaining between them. CDR1 and CDR2 (germline): SGHRS, YFSETQ. This CDR3 contains 15 residues. Here the CDR3 reads CASSGMGASYNEQFF. The CDR3, as DNA: TGCGCCAGCAGCGGTATGGGGGCCTCCTACAATGAGCAGTTCTTC.

This clone is a singleton in its sample. V usage is TRBV19 and J usage is TRBJ1-2; D possibly corresponds to TRBD1 (6 bases). From germline, CDR1 is LNHDA and CDR2 SQIVND (reference sequence). Trimming left V 10 bases short and J 3 bases short, with 15 bases between. The CDR3 has 13 residues. The CDR3 DNA reads TGTGCCATCCAGGACAGAGCCCACTATGGCTACACCTTC. It is translated as CAIQDRAHYGYTF.

This clone has just a few counts. V and J are TRBV28 and TRBJ2-7; 10 bases line up with TRBD1. Per the germline V gene, CDR1 is MDHEN and CDR2 is SYDVKM. Losses at the gene ends were 3 bases for V and 6 bases for J; bases not matched to a gene: 11. The CDR3 runs 16 residues. The CDR3 DNA follows: TGTGCCAGCAGTTTGACAGGGGGCGCGAATGCCGGCGAGCAGTACTTC. Its protein product is CASSLTGGANAGEQYF.

This clone came up many times. This chain uses TRBV2 with TRBJ1-5; D unclear. V was clipped by 8 bases and J by 4 bases, with 15 bases between them. Germline V gene data show CDR1 as SNHLY and CDR2 as FYNNEI. CDR3 length: 14 residues. CDR3 in DNA: TGTGCCAGCTCAAACTACGGTGCGAATCAGCCCCAGCATTTT. Translating gives CASSNYGANQPQHF. Full variable domain (remainder filled in from reference TRBV2 and TRBJ1-5): EPEVTQTPSHQVTQMGQEVILRCVPISNHLYFYWYRQILGQKVEFLVSFYNNEISEKSEIFDDQFSVERPDGSNFTLKIRSTKLEDSAMYFCASSNYGANQPQHFGDGTRLSIL.

The gene calls are TRBV7-3 and TRBJ2-2; maybe TRBD2 (5 bases). Trimming left V 2 bases short and J 4 bases short, with 8 bases between. CDR1 is SGHTA, CDR2 FQGTGA, per germline. The CDR3 length is 14 residues. DNA of the CDR3: TGTGCCAGCAGCTTAGGAGGTATCACCGGGGAGCTGTTTTTT. This sequence encodes CASSLGGITGELFF.

The chain has TRBV6-4 and TRBJ1-3, with 7 bases fitting TRBD1. V was clipped by 7 bases and J by 0 bases; unmatched bases: 9. CDR3 size: 16 residues. Germline CDR1 MRHNA, CDR2 SNTAGT. The DNA of the CDR3 is TGTGCCAGCACCACACAGGGGCACTCCTCTGGAAACACCATATATTTT. This encodes CASTTQGHSSGNTIYF.

In DNA, the CDR3 is TGTGCCAGCAGTTCCACGTGGACAGGGGGCGCGGGTGGCTACACCTTC. The encoded protein is CASSSTWTGGAGGYTF. The chain recombines TRBV6-5 with TRBJ1-2; 11 positions agree with TRBD1. Germline V gene lookup returns CDR1 MNHEY and CDR2 SVGAGI. V shed 4 bases, J shed 7 bases, and the junction held 11 bases outside the gene matches. This CDR3 is 16 amino acids long.

This sequence joins TRBV27 and TRBJ1-4; D possibly corresponds to TRBD1 (5 bases). V lost 2 bases and J lost 1, with 11 bases in between. The CDR3 has 16 amino acids. The germline gives CDR1 MNHEY, CDR2 SMNVEV (reference sequence). CDR3 in DNA: TGTGCCAGCAGTTTAAGGGGATTAAGAACTAATGAAAAACTGTTTTTT. Residues: CASSLRGLRTNEKLFF.

V and J are TRBV30 and TRBJ1-2; D gene unclear. Germline CDR1 reads GTSNPN; CDR2 reads SVGIG (reference sequence). Deletions cut 2 bases from V and 0 bases from J, with 10 bases between. This CDR3 comprises 14 residues. CDR3 sequence (DNA): TGTGCCTGGAGTTCCGGGAGAGCTAACTATGGCTACACCTTC. Its protein is CAWSSGRANYGYTF.

The J gene is TRBJ1-2, the V gene TRBV9, with D perhaps matching TRBD1 (5 bases). In germline, CDR1 is SGDLS, CDR2 YYNGEE. The CDR3 has 14 residues. With 3 bases removed from V and 4 bases from J, the gap between germline ends came to 13 bases. CDR3 nucleotides: TGTGCCAGCAGCGGTGGAGGGACCATCTATGGCTACACCTTC. This codes for CASSGGGTIYGYTF.

This chain links TRBV19 with TRBJ2-7; 7 bases map to TRBD1. Germline values: CDR1 LNHDA, CDR2 SQIVND (reference sequence). The V and J ends lost 1 base and 3 bases, in that order; junction bases with no gene match: 6. The CDR3 contains 15 residues. CDR3: CASSIVMGQLYEQYF. The DNA for the CDR3 is TGTGCCAGTAGTATAGTTATGGGACAGCTCTACGAGCAGTACTTC.

This clone was found a few times. The J gene is TRBJ2-7, the V gene TRBV5-1; no clear D gene. Between the trimmed V and J ends, which lost 0 bases and 3 bases, there was a span of 10 bases. CDR1 is SGHRS and CDR2 is YFSETQ in the germline V gene. The CDR3 sequence is 14 residues long. CDR3 region: CASSLGTDIYEQYF. For the CDR3, the DNA is TGCGCCAGCAGCTTGGGCACAGATATCTACGAGCAGTACTTC.

This clone was seen only once. The genes are TRBV27 and TRBJ2-1, with D possibly being TRBD2 (6 bases). This CDR3 region has 14 residues. The ends were cut back, 3 bases at V and 5 bases at J, with 11 bases in the middle. The germline V gene has CDR1 MNHEY and CDR2 SMNVEV (reference sequence). CDR3 in DNA: TGTGCCAGCAGTTTTTGGCGGGGAGACAATGAGCAGTTCTTC. It translates to CASSFWRGDNEQFF.